Listed below are T cell receptor beta chains from one sample, sequenced in a study of beta chain features in type 1 diabetes. Assay used: immunoSEQ multiplex PCR; TCRdb lists only in-frame clones, some missing. This table has roughly 290,000 clones, 15% appearing once. The sequenced sample was naive CD4+ T cells from blood. These receptors were taken from a man between 18 and 29 years old with type 1 diabetes. Both conserved end residues are part of each CDR3. A D gene is named only where the DNA matches it firmly. For some rows the clone size is stated as once, few or many, or as a class when expanded; others skip it.

clone_size cdr3_length j_call d_call v_call cdr3_aa cdr3_nt
few 14 TRBJ2-1 - TRBV18 CASSLRDKDNEQFF TGTGCCAGCTCACTCCGGGACAAGGACAATGAGCAGTTCTTC
- 16 TRBJ2-3 TRBD2 TRBV7-2 CASSPMTSGHTDTQYF TGTGCCAGCAGCCCTATGACTAGCGGCCACACAGATACGCAGTATTTT
- 14 TRBJ2-4 TRBD2 TRBV5-1 CASSLGTSWNIQYF TGCGCCAGCAGCTTGGGGACTAGCTGGAACATTCAGTACTTC
- 14 TRBJ2-3 - TRBV4-1 CASSQLTRTDTQYF TGCGCCAGCAGCCAGTTAACTCGCACAGATACGCAGTATTTT
- 15 TRBJ1-3 TRBD1 TRBV7-2 CASSLDREAGNTIYF TGTGCCAGCAGCTTGGACAGGGAAGCTGGAAACACCATATATTTT
- 14 TRBJ2-5 - TRBV2 CASNLDGGGETQYF TGTGCCAGCAATCTAGACGGGGGTGGAGAGACCCAGTACTTC
many 13 TRBJ1-1 - TRBV29-1 CSVRRRGNTEAFF TGCAGCGTTCGTAGACGCGGCAACACTGAAGCTTTCTTT
few 15 TRBJ2-1 TRBD1 TRBV27 CASSTTGTANNEQFF TGTGCCAGCAGTACAACCGGGACAGCGAACAATGAGCAGTTCTTC
- 17 TRBJ2-7 - TRBV4-1 CASSQGLGRGSTYEQYF TGCGCCAGCAGCCAAGGGTTGGGCCGAGGGTCGACCTACGAGCAGTACTTC
- 14 TRBJ2-7 - TRBV18 CASSPTRGGYEQYF TGTGCCAGCTCTCCAACCAGGGGAGGGTACGAGCAGTACTTC
- 19 TRBJ2-7 TRBD2 TRBV5-1 CASSLSPGTSGRVVYEQYF TGCGCCAGCAGCTTGAGCCCCGGGACTAGCGGGAGGGTCGTTTACGAGCAGTACTTC
- 14 TRBJ1-2 - TRBV7-2 CASSPSPGKDGYTF TGTGCCAGCAGCCCCTCGCCAGGGAAGGATGGCTACACCTTC
few 14 TRBJ2-7 TRBD2 TRBV6-1 CASSEGLAGREQYF TGTGCCAGCAGTGAGGGACTAGCGGGTCGAGAGCAGTACTTC
- 16 TRBJ2-1 TRBD1 TRBV5-4 CASSLEQGASYNEQFF TGTGCCAGCAGCTTGGAACAGGGGGCTTCCTACAATGAGCAGTTCTTC
few 13 TRBJ1-5 - TRBV7-2 CASSLAHTGAQHF TGTGCCAGCAGCTTAGCCCATACGGGGGCCCAGCATTTT
few 12 TRBJ2-3 - TRBV30 CAWKPPGLPQYF TGTGCCTGGAAGCCCCCCGGGTTACCCCAGTATTTT
- 15 TRBJ1-1 - TRBV18 CASSPSGGSNTEAFF TGTGCCAGCTCACCATCGGGAGGATCGAACACTGAAGCTTTCTTT
- 13 TRBJ1-1 - TRBV9 CASSPWDTFEAFF TGTGCCAGCAGCCCCTGGGACACTTTTGAAGCTTTCTTT
- 14 TRBJ1-1 - TRBV10-3 CAISEGGGDTEAFF TGTGCCATCAGTGAAGGAGGAGGGGACACTGAAGCTTTCTTT
- 15 TRBJ2-1 TRBD2 TRBV28 CASRPPGLAVDEQFF TGTGCCAGCAGGCCCCCAGGACTAGCGGTTGATGAGCAGTTCTTC
- 16 TRBJ2-3 TRBD2 TRBV11-2 CASSPRLAERTDTQYF TGTGCCAGCAGCCCAAGACTAGCGGAGCGCACAGATACGCAGTATTTT
- 15 TRBJ2-7 TRBD1 TRBV18 CASSQTTGVVHEQYF TGTGCCAGCTCACAAACAACAGGGGTAGTCCACGAGCAGTACTTC
few 13 TRBJ2-4 - TRBV29-1 CSVQGLAKNIQYF TGCAGCGTCCAGGGGTTAGCCAAAAACATTCAGTACTTC
- 16 TRBJ2-5 TRBD2 TRBV5-4 CASSSGLAGVKETQYF TGTGCCAGCAGCTCGGGACTAGCGGGAGTTAAAGAGACCCAGTACTTC
once 14 TRBJ2-3 TRBD2 TRBV7-9 CASSASGRADTQYF TGTGCCAGCAGCGCGAGCGGGAGGGCAGATACGCAGTATTTT
few 14 TRBJ2-3 TRBD2 TRBV9 CASNKAGGTDTQYF TGTGCCAGCAACAAAGCGGGGGGCACAGATACGCAGTATTTT
few 12 TRBJ1-1 - TRBV28 CASSSSNTEAFF TGTGCCAGCAGTTCCTCGAACACTGAAGCTTTCTTT
few 13 TRBJ2-7 TRBD2 TRBV5-1 CASSMTSGGAPYF TGCGCCAGCAGCATGACTAGCGGGGGGGCACCGTACTTC
- 14 TRBJ1-5 - TRBV19 CASSNQGWNQPQHF TGTGCCAGTAGTAACCAGGGTTGGAATCAGCCCCAGCATTTT
- 12 TRBJ2-3 - TRBV5-4 CASSLVTGTQYF TGTGCCAGCAGCTTGGTAACGGGTACGCAGTATTTT
many 15 TRBJ2-1 TRBD2 TRBV23-1 CASSQETSRVYEQFF TGCGCCAGCAGTCAAGAGACTAGCCGCGTCTATGAGCAGTTCTTC
few 15 TRBJ2-7 - TRBV30 CAWSGGDRSSYEQYF TGTGCCTGGAGTGGGGGGGACCGCAGCTCCTACGAGCAGTACTTC
- 13 TRBJ1-2 TRBD1 TRBV25-1 CASSTGDSYGYTF TGTGCCAGCAGTACAGGGGACTCTTATGGCTACACCTTC
few 14 TRBJ2-3 - TRBV7-2 CASSLRQATDTQYF TGTGCCAGCAGCCTACGACAGGCGACAGATACGCAGTATTTT
- 13 TRBJ2-3 - TRBV30 CAWSVGHGDTQYF TGTGCCTGGAGTGTAGGACATGGAGATACGCAGTATTTT
few 14 TRBJ1-2 - TRBV6-5 CASSYSMAAVGYTF TGTGCCAGCAGTTACTCGATGGCAGCGGTTGGCTACACCTTC
- 11 TRBJ2-1 - TRBV5-4 CASSFGNEQFF TGTGCCAGCAGCTTCGGTAATGAGCAGTTCTTC
few 14 TRBJ2-5 - TRBV4-3 CASSQARGRETQYF TGCGCCAGCAGCCAAGCCAGGGGACGAGAGACCCAGTACTTC
- 17 TRBJ2-1 TRBD1 TRBV19 CASSIRGGDRAHNEQFF TGTGCCAGTAGTATAAGGGGCGGGGACAGGGCCCACAATGAGCAGTTCTTC
once 15 TRBJ1-5 TRBD1 TRBV7-9 CASSRDRGNNQPQHF TGTGCCAGCAGCCGGGACAGGGGTAACAATCAGCCCCAGCATTTT